Included here is one T cell receptor (beta chain) sequence, with context. The target antigen is unknown. Repertoires were generated with immunoSEQ multiplex PCR, while TCRdb's copy carries only in-frame clones and drops some. The profile shows approximately 33,000 clones, roughly four fifths of them singletons. The data belong to a study of graft-versus-host responses after intestinal transplantation. Study overall: Recipients underwent multivisceral, liver-intestinal, or isolated intestinal transplants. Anti-thymocyte globulin induction preceded three to four years of tacrolimus and steroid maintenance in all recipients. Findings of the study overall: GvH clones appeared in recipient marrow, some first in ileum or blood. Those patients showing graft-donor T cell macrochimerism displayed high graft-versus-host to host-versus-graft clonal ratios in allografts.

V lost 5 bases and J lost 4, with 6 bases in between. Germline V gene sequence: CDR1 SEHNR, CDR2 FQNEAQ (reference sequence). CDR3 length equals 12 residues. This TCR derives from a human donor who received an intestinal transplant. The V gene is TRBV7-9, the J gene TRBJ1-5; D unresolved. Sequencing used unstimulated CD8+ T cells sorted from spleen or lymph node cells, obtained before intestinal transplant. The CDR3 sequence is CASSLANQPQHF. The CDR3 DNA reads as TGTGCCAGCAGCCTCGCGAATCAGCCCCAGCATTTT.